The clone carrying this T cell receptor beta chain was seen a handful of times. The antigen is undetermined. Cultured CD4+ T cell DNA was sequenced using the Oncomine TCR Beta short-read assay. TCRdb itself ran the PCR reads through MiXCR, one entry per CDR3 protein. Among about 20,000 distinct CDR3 sequences listed, roughly 50% were seen once. Trimming left V 6 bases short and J 6 bases short, with 20 bases between. The CDR3 is 15 residues long. The treatment here: approximately nine-day PBMC culture with coronavirus spike peptide pools or control peptides (ViraFEST assay). Under the ViraFEST approach, antigen-specific T cells were expanded with peptide pools and TCRs subsequently sequenced. The data belong to a study of vaccination and CD4 T cells after COVID-19. Study observations and caveats: Convalescent patients had a median about 86% of reactive clones appearing only post-vaccination.

Material for sequencing was CD4+ T cells from blood, cultured in vitro. This receptor was identified in a human donor who had recovered from COVID-19. The rearrangement uses TRBV12-3 or TRBV12-4 and TRBJ1-1; D possibly corresponds to TRBD1 (5 bases). The CDR3 loop is CASSLGTLFGSEAFF. The CDR3 nucleotides are TGTGCCAGCAGCCTTGGGACCCTCTTTGGCTCTGAAGCTTTCTTT.